This TCR beta chain was observed in a study of blood T cell repertoires in COVID-19. Study-level information: Samples came from the United States, Italy and Spain, spanning acute and convalescent COVID-19. Sources were T cells, B-cell-depleted T cells, or PBMCs; the material itself was cDNA or gDNA.

How the authors handled the data: Amplification with reference gene primers provided the estimates of nucleated cell counts. The assay was immunoSEQ multiplex PCR, and TCRdb's table has in-frame clones only and misses some. V and J calls and clone size are as listed in that table; D and trimming were resolved from the DNA. The sample yields around 130,000 clones, around nine tenths seen once. The CDR3 is 13 residues long. Germline V gene lookup returns CDR1 SGHAT and CDR2 FQNNGV. Trimming took 5 bases from V and 9 from J; bases not matched to a gene: 9. Sequencing used peripheral blood. V is TRBV11-2 and J is TRBJ2-5; 7 nucleotides agree with TRBD2. The receptor's source is a man aged 55 to 69 with active or convalescent COVID-19. The CDR3 bases are TGTGCCAGCAGCGTCTCCGGGACTACTGCCCAGTACTTC. This codes for CASSVSGTTAQYF.